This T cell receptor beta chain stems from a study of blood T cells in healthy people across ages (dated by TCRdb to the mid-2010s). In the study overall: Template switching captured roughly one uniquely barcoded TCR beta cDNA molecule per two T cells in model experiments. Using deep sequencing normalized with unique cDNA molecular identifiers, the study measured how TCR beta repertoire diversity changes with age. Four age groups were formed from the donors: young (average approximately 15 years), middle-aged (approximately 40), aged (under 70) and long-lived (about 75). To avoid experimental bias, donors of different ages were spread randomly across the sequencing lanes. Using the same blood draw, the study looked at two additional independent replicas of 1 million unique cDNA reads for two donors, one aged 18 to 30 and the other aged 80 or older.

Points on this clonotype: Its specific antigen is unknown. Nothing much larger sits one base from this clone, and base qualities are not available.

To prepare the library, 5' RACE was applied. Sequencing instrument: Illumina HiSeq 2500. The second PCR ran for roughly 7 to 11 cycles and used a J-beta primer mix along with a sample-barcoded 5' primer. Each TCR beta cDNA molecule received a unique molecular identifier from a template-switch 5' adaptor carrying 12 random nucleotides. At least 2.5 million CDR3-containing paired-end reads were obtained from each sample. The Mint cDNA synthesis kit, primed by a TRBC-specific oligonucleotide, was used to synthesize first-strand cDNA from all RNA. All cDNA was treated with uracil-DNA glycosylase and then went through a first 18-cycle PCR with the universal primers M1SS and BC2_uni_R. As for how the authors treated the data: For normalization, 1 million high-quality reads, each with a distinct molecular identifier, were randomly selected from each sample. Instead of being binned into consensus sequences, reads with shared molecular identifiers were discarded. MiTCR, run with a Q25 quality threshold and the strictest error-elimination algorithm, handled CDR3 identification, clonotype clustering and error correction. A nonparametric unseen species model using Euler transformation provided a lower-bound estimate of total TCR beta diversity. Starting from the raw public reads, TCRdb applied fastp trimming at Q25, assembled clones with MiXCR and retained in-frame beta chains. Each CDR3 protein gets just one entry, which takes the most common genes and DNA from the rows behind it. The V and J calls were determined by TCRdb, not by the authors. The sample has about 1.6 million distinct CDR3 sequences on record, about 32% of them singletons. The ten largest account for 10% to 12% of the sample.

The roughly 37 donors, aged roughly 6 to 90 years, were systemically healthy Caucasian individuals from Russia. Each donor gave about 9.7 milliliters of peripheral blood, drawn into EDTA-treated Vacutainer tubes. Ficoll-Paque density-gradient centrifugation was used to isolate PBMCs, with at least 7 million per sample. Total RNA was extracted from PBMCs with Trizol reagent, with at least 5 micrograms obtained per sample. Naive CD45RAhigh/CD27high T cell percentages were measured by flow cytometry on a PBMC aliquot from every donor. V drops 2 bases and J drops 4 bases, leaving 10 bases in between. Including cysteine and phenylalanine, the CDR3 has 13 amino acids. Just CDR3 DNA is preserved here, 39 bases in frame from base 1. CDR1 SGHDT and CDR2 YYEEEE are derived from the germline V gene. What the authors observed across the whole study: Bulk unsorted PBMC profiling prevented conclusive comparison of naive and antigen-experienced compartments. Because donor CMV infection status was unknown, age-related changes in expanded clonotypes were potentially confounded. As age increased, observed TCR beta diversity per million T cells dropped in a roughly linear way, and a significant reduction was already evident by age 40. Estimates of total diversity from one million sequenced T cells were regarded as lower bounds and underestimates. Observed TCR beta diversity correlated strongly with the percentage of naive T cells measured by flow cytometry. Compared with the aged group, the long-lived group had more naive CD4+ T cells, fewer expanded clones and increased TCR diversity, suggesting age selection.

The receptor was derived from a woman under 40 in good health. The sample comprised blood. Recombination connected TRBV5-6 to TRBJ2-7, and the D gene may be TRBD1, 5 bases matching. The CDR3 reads CASSFGHMYEQYF. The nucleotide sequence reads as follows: TGTGCCAGCAGCTTTGGACACATGTACGAGCAGTACTTC. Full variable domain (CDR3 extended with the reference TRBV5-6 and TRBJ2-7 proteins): DAGVTQSPTHLIKTRGQQVTLRCSPKSGHDTVSWYQQALGQGPQFIFQYYEEEERQRGNFPDRFSGHQFPNYSSELNVNALLLGDSALYLCASSFGHMYEQYFGPGTRLTVT.